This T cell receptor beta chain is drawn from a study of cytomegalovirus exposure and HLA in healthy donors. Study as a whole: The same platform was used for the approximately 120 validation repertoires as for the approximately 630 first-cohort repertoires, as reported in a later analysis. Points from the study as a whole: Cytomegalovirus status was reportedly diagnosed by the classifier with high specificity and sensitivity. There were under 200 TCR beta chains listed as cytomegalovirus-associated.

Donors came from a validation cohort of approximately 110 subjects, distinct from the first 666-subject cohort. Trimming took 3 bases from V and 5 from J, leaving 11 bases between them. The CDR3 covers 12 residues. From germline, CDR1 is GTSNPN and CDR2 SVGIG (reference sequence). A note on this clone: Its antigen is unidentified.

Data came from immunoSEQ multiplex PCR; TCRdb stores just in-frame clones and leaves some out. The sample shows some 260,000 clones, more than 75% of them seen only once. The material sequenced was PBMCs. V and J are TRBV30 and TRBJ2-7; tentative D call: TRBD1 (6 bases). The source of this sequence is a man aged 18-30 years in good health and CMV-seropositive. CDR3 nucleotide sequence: TGTGCCTGGAGGGGGGCTCCCCACGAGCAGTACTTC. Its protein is CAWRGAPHEQYF.